This T cell receptor (beta chain) was captured in a study of shared clonotypes between healthy human individuals. The protocol was immunoSEQ multiplex PCR, while the TCRdb copy is restricted to in-frame clones and leaves out a portion. The sample has about 230,000 clones, approximately 65% seen once. The TCR was taken from a man younger than 40 in good health. Sequencing input: memory CD4+ T cells sorted from blood. Subset: CD45RA-negative fraction.

CDR3 in DNA: TGTGCCAGCAGCGTAATATTAGGGGGCACAGATACGCAGTATTTT. It is translated as CASSVILGGTDTQYF. This chain joins TRBV9 and TRBJ2-3, with D perhaps TRBD1 (5 bases). V gave up 1 base and J gave up 1 base, with 10 bases separating them. This CDR3 comprises 15 residues. Germline V lookup: CDR1 SGDLS, CDR2 YYNGEE.